The source of this TCR beta chain is a study of cytomegalovirus exposure and HLA in healthy donors. Study-level results: Most CMV-associated TCR beta chains were later found to appear HLA-restricted. TCR beta chains numbering 164 were designated cytomegalovirus-associated. Indistinguishable V segments such as TRBV6-2 and TRBV6-3 were excluded.

Germline CDR1 MGHDK, CDR2 SYGVNS. Trimming removed 2 bases from V and 2 bases from J; junction bases left unmatched: 3. The CDR3 totals 15 residues. Researchers ran the PCR with 60 Vbeta and 13 Jbeta primers. Only in-frame clones appear in the TCRdb table, and some are missing; sequencing was by immunoSEQ multiplex PCR. The repertoire has approximately 170,000 clones, around 85% of them found once; the top ten carry roughly 2%. Note on this clone: The antigen is unknown.

The sample comprised PBMCs. V usage is TRBV25-1 and J usage is TRBJ2-5, with TRBD1 identical over 9 bases. This clonotype originated in a human donor in good health. CDR3 protein: CASSEGQGTQETQYF. CDR3 DNA sequence: TGTGCCAGCAGTGAAGGACAGGGGACACAAGAGACCCAGTACTTC.